This entry concerns a single T cell receptor (beta chain). The germline V and J ends were trimmed by 6 bases and 8 bases, with 17 bases remaining between them. The CDR3 has 14 amino acids. Germline V gene data show CDR1 as MNHEY and CDR2 as SVGEGT. This sample was included in a study of T-cell reconstitution after alpha-beta-depleted transplantation in children. A TCRbeta library incorporating unique molecular identifiers was prepared. TCRdb recomputed calls from the PCR reads with MiXCR, one row per CDR3 protein. Altogether 450,000 to 500,000 distinct CDR3 sequences are present, around 12% being singletons, with the ten largest covering less than 6.5%.

The material sequenced was PBMCs from the stem cell graft donor, taken from the stem cell graft. This clonotype originated in a human donor who donated a stem cell graft to a child with combined immunodeficiency. The chain is built from TRBV6-2 or TRBV6-3 and TRBJ2-1; D might be TRBD1 (7 bases). In DNA form, the CDR3 reads TGTGCCAGCAGACGCGGGACAGACTTTTATGAGCAGTTCTTC. As protein: CASRRGTDFYEQFF.